One sample yielded the 9 T cell receptor beta chains listed below, sequenced in a study of blood T cell repertoires in COVID-19. The assay was immunoSEQ multiplex PCR, and TCRdb's table has in-frame clones only and misses some. The sample includes under 200,000 clones, roughly 78% of them seen just once. The sequenced sample was peripheral blood. Every receptor here comes from a man aged 70-80 years with active or convalescent COVID-19.

This chain joins TRBV7-9 and TRBJ2-2, with D possibly being TRBD2 (7 bases). Trimming removed 7 bases from V and 2 bases from J, with 23 bases in between. The CDR3 runs 18 residues. Germline assignment: CDR1 SEHNR and CDR2 FQNEAQ (reference sequence). The CDR3 DNA is TGTGCCAGCACCTTTTGGAGCGGGACAACCTTTAACACCGGGGAGCTGTTTTTT. It yields the protein CASTFWSGTTFNTGELFF.

The chain is built from TRBV2 and TRBJ1-5; TRBD1 agrees at 7 bases. This CDR3 comprises 16 residues. V was pared by 4 bases and J by 0 bases, with 6 bases of the junction left unmatched. Germline assignment: CDR1 SNHLY and CDR2 FYNNEI. The CDR3 DNA reads as TGTGCCAGCAGTGCCGGGACAGATTATAGCAATCAGCCCCAGCATTTT. Its protein product is CASSAGTDYSNQPQHF.

This clone was observed a single time. The V and J genes are TRBV2 and TRBJ1-5, with D possibly matching TRBD1 (5 bases). V was shortened by 4 bases and J by 5 bases, with 18 bases between the two germline ends. The CDR3 has 16 residues. Germline V gene sequence: CDR1 SNHLY, CDR2 FYNNEI. The CDR3 DNA reads as TGTGCCAGCAGTGCCCTAGGGCAGGGAGGAGATCAGCCCCAGCATTTT. Protein sequence: CASSALGQGGDQPQHF.

The rearrangement uses TRBV7-7 and TRBJ1-3; 9 positions match TRBD1. The V gene end was trimmed by 5 bases and the J gene end by 1 base; junction bases not matched to a gene: 3. This CDR3 is built from 15 residues. CDR1 SSHAT and CDR2 FNYEAQ come from the germline V gene (reference sequence). DNA of the CDR3: TGTGCCAGCAGCGTGGGACAGGGATCTGGAAACACCATATATTTT. Translation: CASSVGQGSGNTIYF.

The rearrangement uses TRBV2 and TRBJ1-2; D might be TRBD1 (5 bases). V was pared by 4 bases and J by 4 bases, with 10 bases between. Per germline, CDR1 SNHLY and CDR2 FYNNEI. This CDR3 is built from 13 residues. In nucleotides, the CDR3 is TGTGCCAGCAGTGCCGGGGACTCCTATGGCTACACCTTC. It codes for CASSAGDSYGYTF.

CDR3 coding DNA: TGTGCCAGCATTCAGAACACTGAAGCTTTCTTT. Translating it yields CASIQNTEAFF. This chain uses TRBV6-5 with TRBJ1-1, with unresolved D. V was clipped by 7 bases and J by 1 base, with 4 bases between them. In germline, CDR1 is MNHEY, CDR2 SVGAGI. The CDR3 runs to 11 residues.

The rearrangement links TRBV12-5 to TRBJ2-7; the D is unclear. CDR1 is LGHNT, CDR2 FRNRAP, per germline. Trimming cost V 6 bases and J 5 bases, with 14 bases left between them. The CDR3 sequence is 13 residues long. CDR3 sequence reads: CASGIAIRNEQYF. The CDR3 DNA follows: TGTGCTAGTGGCATTGCCATCAGGAACGAGCAGTACTTC.

V is TRBV9 and J is TRBJ2-3; TRBD1 matches 7 bases. Germline CDR1 SGDLS, CDR2 YYNGEE. The CDR3 totals 15 residues. The V gene end was trimmed by 3 bases and the J gene end by 1 base; junction bases not matched to a gene: 5. CDR3 in amino acids: CASSARGQRTDTQYF. DNA for the CDR3: TGTGCCAGCAGCGCCCGGGGACAGCGCACAGATACGCAGTATTTT.

The rearrangement links TRBV18 to TRBJ1-1, with D tentatively TRBD1 (6 bases). V dropped 3 bases and J dropped 1 base, with 12 bases sitting between them. The CDR3 extends over 15 amino acids. Germline V gives CDR1 KGHSH, CDR2 LQKENI. The CDR3, as DNA: TGTGCCAGCTCACCTTCGCACAGGGAGAACACTGAAGCTTTCTTT. It codes for CASSPSHRENTEAFF.